Listed below are T cell receptor beta chains from one sample, sequenced in a study of Tregs in tolerant kidney transplant recipients. The assay was immunoSEQ multiplex PCR, and TCRdb's table has in-frame clones only and misses some. The data show some 240,000 clones, roughly 84% seen once. Sequenced: CD4+ T cells from blood. These receptors all stem from a human donor in good health. Both conserved end residues are part of each CDR3. A D gene is named only where the DNA matches it firmly. Expanded clones are given a class, and other clones once, few, many or no size at all.

J gene	V gene	D gene	clone size	CDR3 protein	CDR3 DNA
TRBJ2-2	TRBV4-2	TRBD2	-	CASSRPLAGGLSTGELFF	TGTGCCAGCAGCCGACCACTAGCGGGAGGCCTCTCGACCGGGGAGCTGTTTTTT
TRBJ2-5	TRBV7-7	TRBD2	-	CASSLVGGGQETQYF	TGTGCTAGCAGCTTAGTTGGCGGGGGCCAAGAGACCCAGTACTTC
TRBJ1-2	TRBV5-1	-	-	CASSLAGSKGYTF	TGCGCCAGCAGCTTGGCGGGATCTAAAGGCTACACCTTC
TRBJ1-2	TRBV6-1	TRBD1	-	CASSPNRGYGYTF	TGTGCCAGCAGTCCGAACAGGGGCTATGGCTACACCTTC
TRBJ2-7	TRBV7-8	-	-	CASSPDGTRGEQYF	TGTGCCAGCAGCCCGGACGGCACACGGGGCGAGCAGTACTTC
TRBJ1-6	TRBV7-6	-	few	CASSLDGGRNSPLHF	TGTGCCAGCAGCTTAGACGGGGGGAGGAATTCACCCCTCCACTTT
TRBJ2-3	TRBV12-5	TRBD2	-	CASAAGVTTDTQYF	TGTGCTAGTGCCGCGGGAGTAACCACAGATACGCAGTATTTT
TRBJ2-7	TRBV30	TRBD2	-	CAWSVQGTSGYEQYF	TGTGCCTGGAGTGTACAGGGGACTAGCGGCTACGAGCAGTACTTC
TRBJ1-5	TRBV6-5	-	-	CASSYSGVNQPQHF	TGTGCCAGCAGTTATTCCGGGGTAAATCAGCCCCAGCATTTT
TRBJ2-3	TRBV6-6	-	-	CASSYEALKSDTQYF	TGTGCCAGCAGTTACGAGGCCCTGAAGTCAGATACGCAGTATTTT